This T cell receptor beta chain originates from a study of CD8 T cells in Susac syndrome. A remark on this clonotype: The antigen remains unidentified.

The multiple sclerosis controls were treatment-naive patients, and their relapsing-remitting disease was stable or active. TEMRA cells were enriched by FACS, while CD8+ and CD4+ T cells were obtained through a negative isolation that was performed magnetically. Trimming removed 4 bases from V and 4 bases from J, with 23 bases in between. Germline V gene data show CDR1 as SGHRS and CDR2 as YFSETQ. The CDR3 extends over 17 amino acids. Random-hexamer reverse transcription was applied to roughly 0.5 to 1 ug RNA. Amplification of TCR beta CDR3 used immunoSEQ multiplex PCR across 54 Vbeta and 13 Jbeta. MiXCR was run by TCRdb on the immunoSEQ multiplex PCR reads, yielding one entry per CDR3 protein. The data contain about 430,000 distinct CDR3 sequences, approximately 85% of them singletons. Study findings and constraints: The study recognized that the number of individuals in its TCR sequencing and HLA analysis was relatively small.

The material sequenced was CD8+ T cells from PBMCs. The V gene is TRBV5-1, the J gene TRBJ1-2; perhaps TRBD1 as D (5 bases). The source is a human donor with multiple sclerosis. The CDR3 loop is CASSAAGPAQAGYGYTF. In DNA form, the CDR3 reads TGCGCCAGCAGCGCCGCGGGGCCGGCCCAGGCGGGCTATGGCTACACCTTC.